Listed here are 12 T cell receptor beta chains from one sample, sequenced in a study of blood T cell repertoires in COVID-19. Clones were read by immunoSEQ multiplex PCR, and TCRdb kept only the in-frame ones, dropping some. The table records some 73,000 clones, approximately 89% of them present only once. Sample: peripheral blood. These receptor sequences come from a woman aged 60-75 years with acute or convalescent COVID-19.

The V gene is TRBV28, the J gene TRBJ2-7; D gene ambiguous. There are 13 residues in the CDR3. Germline V lookup: CDR1 MDHEN, CDR2 SYDVKM. V was clipped by 8 bases and J by 7 bases, with 18 bases between them. This CDR3 is CASGPGGSREQYF. The CDR3 nucleotides are TGTGCCAGCGGTCCGGGTGGATCGAGGGAGCAGTACTTC.

This clone is a singleton in its sample. The chain employs TRBV7-2 and TRBJ1-5, with D maybe TRBD1 (5 bases). CDR1 SGHTA and CDR2 FQGNSA come from the germline V gene. This CDR3 has 14 amino acids. V lost 4 bases and J lost 1, with 8 bases in between. In DNA form, the CDR3 reads TGTGCCAGCAGCTCAGGGTTCAGCAATCAGCCCCAGCATTTT. It is translated as CASSSGFSNQPQHF.

The chain recombines TRBV27 with TRBJ2-7, with D possibly matching TRBD2 (5 bases). Germline CDR1 reads MNHEY; CDR2 reads SMNVEV (reference sequence). This CDR3 is built from 13 residues. Trimming took off 4 bases at V and 7 bases at J, with 14 bases between the two ends. The CDR3 loop reads CASSSDWVGEQYF. CDR3 DNA sequence: TGTGCCAGCAGTTCGGACTGGGTCGGAGAGCAGTACTTC.

J is TRBJ2-2 and V is TRBV6-4; possibly TRBD1 for D (7 bases). Trimming took 2 bases from V and 6 from J, leaving 13 bases between them. The germline CDR1 and CDR2 sequences are MRHNA and SNTAGT. This CDR3 is built from 15 residues. The CDR3 region has the DNA TGTGCCAGCAGTGACCAGGGGGGCAATTCCGGGGAGCTGTTTTTT. Protein product: CASSDQGGNSGELFF.

The V gene is TRBV5-4, the J gene TRBJ2-7; tentative D call: TRBD2 (6 bases). Trimming left V 0 bases short and J 3 bases short, with 7 bases between. Germline lookup yields CDR1 SGHNT and CDR2 YYREEE (reference sequence). This CDR3 comprises 13 residues. The CDR3 loop reads CASSLVGSYEQYF. The CDR3 DNA reads as TGTGCCAGCAGCTTGGTCGGGAGCTACGAGCAGTACTTC.

The chain joins TRBV3-1 (or the pseudogene TRBV3-2) to TRBJ2-2; 7 bases map to TRBD1. Germline loops: CDR1 LGHDT, CDR2 YNNKEL (reference sequence). This CDR3 region has 17 residues. Trimming at V came to 0 bases and at J to 10 bases, leaving 14 bases not matched to a gene. DNA for the CDR3: TGTGCCAGCAGCCAAGATTCGGTCAGGGGGAAGGGGTTGGAGCTGTTTTTT. Amino acid sequence: CASSQDSVRGKGLELFF.

The sample holds a few counts of this clone. This rearrangement joins TRBV19 to TRBJ1-5, with D unresolved. The V gene's germline CDR1 is LNHDA and CDR2 SQIVND (reference sequence). This CDR3 is 14 amino acids long. The germline V and J ends were trimmed by 5 bases and 0 bases, with 8 bases remaining between them. The DNA of the CDR3 is TGTGCCAGTAGTCTGGCGGCTAGCAATCAGCCCCAGCATTTT. Translation gives CASSLAASNQPQHF.

The V gene is TRBV6-5, the J gene TRBJ1-2; D may be TRBD1 (6 bases). CDR3 size: 13 residues. Germline loops: CDR1 MNHEY, CDR2 SVGAGI. The V end lost 8 bases, the J end lost 5 bases, and 15 bases lay between the germline ends. Written as DNA, the CDR3 is TGTGCCAGCCTCGGGGAGGGGGATTATGGCTACACCTTC. Translated, it gives CASLGEGDYGYTF.

The V call is TRBV6-5, the J call TRBJ2-7; TRBD1 matches 7 bases. The ends lost 6 bases at V and 5 bases at J; junction bases unmatched: 10. This CDR3 region has 14 residues. Germline CDR1 is MNHEY and CDR2 is SVGAGI. The CDR3 nucleotides are TGTGCCAGCAGAAATCCGGGACAGAGCCACGAGCAGTACTTC. The encoded protein is CASRNPGQSHEQYF.

J is TRBJ1-1 and V is TRBV19, with 10 nucleotides matching TRBD1. Germline-derived CDR1 and CDR2 are LNHDA and SQIVND (reference sequence). The V and J ends lost 1 base and 4 bases, in that order; junction bases with no gene match: 0. The CDR3 covers 14 residues. In nucleotides, the CDR3 is TGTGCCAGTAGTATAGGGGACAGGGGCACTGAAGCTTTCTTT. Encoded protein: CASSIGDRGTEAFF.

The rearrangement links TRBV15 to TRBJ1-1, with 8 bases matching TRBD1. This CDR3 spans 15 amino acids. Germline trimming cut 1 base from V and 5 bases from J; bases unmatched to any gene: 6. Germline V gene lookup returns CDR1 LNHNV and CDR2 YYDKDF (reference sequence). Written as DNA, the CDR3 is TGTGCCACCAGCAGAGGCGGACAGGGAAAAACTGAAGCTTTCTTT. Translated, it gives CATSRGGQGKTEAFF. The full variable domain, in which reference TRBV15 and TRBJ1-1 provide the parts outside the CDR3, is DAMVIQNPRYQVTQFGKPVTLSCSQTLNHNVMYWYQQKSSQAPKLLFHYYDKDFNNEADTPDNFQSRRPNTSFCFLDIRSPGLGDTAMYLCATSRGGQGKTEAFFGQGTRLTVV.

This chain connects TRBV2 to TRBJ2-2; no clear D. V lost 4 bases, J lost 1 base, and 7 bases lay in between. Germline V gene data show CDR1 as SNHLY and CDR2 as FYNNEI. The CDR3 is 14 residues long. CDR3 region: CASSVNRNTGELFF. CDR3 coding DNA: TGTGCCAGCAGTGTTAACAGGAACACCGGGGAGCTGTTTTTT. The variable domain in full, with the rest retrieved from reference TRBV2 and TRBJ2-2, is EPEVTQTPSHQVTQMGQEVILRCVPISNHLYFYWYRQILGQKVEFLVSFYNNEISEKSEIFDDQFSVERPDGSNFTLKIRSTKLEDSAMYFCASSVNRNTGELFFGEGSRLTVL.